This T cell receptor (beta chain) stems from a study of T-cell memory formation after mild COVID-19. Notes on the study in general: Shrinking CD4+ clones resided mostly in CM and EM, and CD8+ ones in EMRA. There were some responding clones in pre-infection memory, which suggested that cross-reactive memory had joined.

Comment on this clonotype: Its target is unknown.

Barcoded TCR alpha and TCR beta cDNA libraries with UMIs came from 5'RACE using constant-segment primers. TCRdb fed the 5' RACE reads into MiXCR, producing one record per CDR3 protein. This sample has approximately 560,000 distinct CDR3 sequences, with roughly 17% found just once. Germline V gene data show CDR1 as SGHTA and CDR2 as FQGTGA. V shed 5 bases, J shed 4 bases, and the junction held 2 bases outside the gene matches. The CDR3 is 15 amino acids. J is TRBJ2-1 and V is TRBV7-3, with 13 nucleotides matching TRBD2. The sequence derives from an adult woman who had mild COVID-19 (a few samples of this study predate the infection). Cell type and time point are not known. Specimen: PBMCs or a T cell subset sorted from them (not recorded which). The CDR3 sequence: CASSRTSGGYNEQFF. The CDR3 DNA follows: TGTGCCAGCAGCCGGACTAGCGGGGGATACAATGAGCAGTTCTTC.